This TCR beta chain originates from a study of blood T cell repertoires in COVID-19. Study context: Samples representing acute and convalescent COVID-19 were sourced from the United States, Italy and Spain. PBMCs, B-cell-depleted T cells, or T cells were the source of the cDNA or gDNA that made up the material.

For this clone: A much larger clone differs from this one at a single base, so this may be a read error.

This CDR3 has 12 amino acids. Germline V lookup: CDR1 SGHDT, CDR2 YYEEEE. Trimming pared 6 bases from V and 0 bases from J, leaving 7 bases between. One Seattle source followed patients from active infection through their disease course. Per the original methods: Researchers report that nucleated cell counts were estimated from reference gene primer amplification. The table came from immunoSEQ multiplex PCR; TCRdb's copy has only in-frame clones and leaves some out. D and trimming come from the DNA, and the V and J calls and clone size come from that table. The sample includes about 420,000 clones, 80% to 90% of them seen just once.

The rearrangement uses TRBV5-6 and TRBJ2-7, with D hard to call. The sample taken for sequencing was peripheral blood. The sequence derives from a man aged 18 to 35 with COVID-19, enrolled during active disease. The CDR3 coding sequence is TGTGCCAGCACTCGGAGCTCCTACGAGCAGTACTTC. Residues: CASTRSSYEQYF.